A selection of T cell receptor beta chains follows, all from one sample in a study of lymphopenia after photon versus proton radiotherapy. Assay: immunoSEQ multiplex PCR; the TCRdb copy retains only in-frame clones and omits some. The table records about 160,000 clones, about 85% of them present only once. Material: peripheral blood, obtained from a patient treated with photon-based radiotherapy. Every receptor here comes from a middle-aged man with gastric cancer. Both conserved end residues are part of each CDR3. The order of the fields is J gene, CDR3 length, V gene, CDR3 protein.

TRBJ2-1 | 14 | TRBV6-1 | CASSGWQGNNEQFF
TRBJ2-7 | 15 | TRBV18 | CASSPGPGQTYEQYF
TRBJ2-1 | 19 | TRBV18 | CASSPSPRRLAGGQDEQFF
TRBJ1-3 | 14 | TRBV28 | CASSLTIPGNTIYF
TRBJ1-5 | 13 | TRBV19 | CASQLQGIQPQHF
TRBJ1-3 | 16 | TRBV14 | CASSQLRQFPGNTIYF
TRBJ1-5 | 14 | TRBV5-8 | CASSLVRINQPQHF
TRBJ2-1 | 16 | TRBV6-5 | CASSYPSGRDFIEQFF
TRBJ2-3 | 16 | TRBV2 | CASSLEVPSVTDTQYF
TRBJ1-1 | 14 | TRBV6-5 | CASSSGSRSAEAFF
TRBJ2-7 | 15 | TRBV6-6 | CASSYGTSEINEQYF
TRBJ2-1 | 15 | TRBV5-1 | CASSLEATTYNEQFF
TRBJ2-5 | 15 | TRBV28 | CASSPKWTGDETQYF
TRBJ1-3 | 16 | TRBV7-8 | CASSLEFRGAGNTIYF
TRBJ2-1 | 15 | TRBV7-3 | CASSGGLAAHNEQFF
TRBJ2-7 | 15 | TRBV19 | CASSETSGDAYEQYF
TRBJ2-3 | 12 | TRBV4-2 | CASRGSTDTQYF
TRBJ2-7 | 15 | TRBV7-9 | CASSPRGTGLNEQYF
TRBJ2-6 | 16 | TRBV4-1 | CASSQDYSAGANVLTF
TRBJ2-4 | 13 | TRBV5-4 | CASSSNGKNIQYF
TRBJ1-2 | 11 | TRBV29-1 | CSVAGISGYTF
TRBJ1-2 | 14 | TRBV28 | CASSLWRDNYGYTF
TRBJ1-2 | 16 | TRBV5-6 | CASSRGDVKRGYGYTF
TRBJ1-3 | 16 | TRBV6-4 | CASSDSRVHSGNTIYF
TRBJ1-2 | 13 | TRBV25-1 | CASSELGTRSYTF
TRBJ2-7 | 14 | TRBV4-2 | CASSQPGQGPEQYF
TRBJ1-5 | 16 | TRBV6-4 | CASSDVGRTYYQPQHF
TRBJ1-6 | 14 | TRBV2 | CASSGEVGNSPLHF
TRBJ1-1 | 14 | TRBV5-6 | CASTQIGVYTEAFF
TRBJ2-3 | 15 | TRBV5-1 | CASSPGTSNTDTQYF
TRBJ2-7 | 15 | TRBV14 | CASSTRANGPYEQYF
TRBJ2-5 | 14 | TRBV19 | CASSKQRGRETQYF
TRBJ2-2 | 18 | TRBV25-1 | CASSARGVAGGGTGELFF
TRBJ1-1 | 15 | TRBV7-8 | CASSRLQGSGTEAFF
TRBJ2-3 | 15 | TRBV9 | CASSVGGGSTDTQYF
TRBJ2-1 | 14 | TRBV29-1 | CSVPLREPYNEQFF
TRBJ2-3 | 15 | TRBV11-2 | CASSLQGLTSDTQYF
TRBJ2-1 | 18 | TRBV9 | CASSVEPSGSSMNNEQFF
TRBJ2-1 | 14 | TRBV6-4 | CASSDSDSGHEQFF
TRBJ1-2 | 15 | TRBV5-4 | CASSADSLYSYGYTF
TRBJ2-7 | 16 | TRBV11-2 | CASSLAASASSYEQYF
TRBJ1-5 | 15 | TRBV6-6 | CASSFGPYSNQPQHF
TRBJ2-3 | 16 | TRBV5-6 | CASSLEQALSTDTQYF
TRBJ1-5 | 13 | TRBV19 | CASSIRENQPQHF
TRBJ1-4 | 12 | TRBV29-1 | CSGGQPNEKLFF
TRBJ1-2 | 13 | TRBV7-9 | CASSLGEGYGYTF
TRBJ2-6 | 13 | TRBV28 | CASSLDGANVLTF
TRBJ2-1 | 15 | TRBV30 | CAWALLAGAINEQFF
TRBJ2-7 | 16 | TRBV19 | CASSRTGTLSSYEQYF
TRBJ1-1 | 17 | TRBV30 | CAWSPDRSGVMNTEAFF
TRBJ2-2 | 15 | TRBV5-1 | CASSNSGRENGELFF
TRBJ1-1 | 15 | TRBV5-1 | CASSSYQLTDTEAFF
TRBJ2-2 | 13 | TRBV7-2 | CASSSRNTGELFF